This T cell receptor beta chain was retrieved from a study of shared clonotypes between healthy human individuals. Regarding the study as a whole: Relative to their counterparts shared across all four donors, non-shared clonotypes exhibited diminished generation probabilities. Larger estimated richness was generally seen in naive subsets than in memory subsets.

Adults of Caucasian background living in Nashville, Tennessee made up all donors. Clones were read by immunoSEQ multiplex PCR, and TCRdb kept only the in-frame ones, dropping some. The sample yields some 650,000 clones, more than 95% seen once. CDR3 length: 11 residues. CDR1 and CDR2 (germline): DFQATT, SNEGSKA (reference sequence). Points on this clone: The antigen is not known.

Sequencing used naive CD4+ T cells sorted from blood. Subset: CD45RA+ positively selected. V is TRBV20-1 and J is TRBJ2-7, with a weak D call TRBD1 (6 bases). The clonotype comes from a woman in her twenties or thirties in good health. CDR3 nucleotide sequence: TGCAGCTACAGGGTATCCTACGAGCAGTACTTC. Translated, it gives CSYRVSYEQYF.